The sample holds a few counts of the clone carrying this TCR beta chain. Its target is unknown. This sample was included in a study of chemoradiotherapy in HPV16-positive cancers. Study as a whole: Candidate HPV-specific clones and shared TCR motifs came from a couple of HPV16-positive patients.

Assay: immunoSEQ multiplex PCR; the TCRdb copy retains only in-frame clones and omits some. The table shows 20,000 to 25,000 clones, with about 90% occurring only once. The V and J ends lost 0 bases and 3 bases, in that order; junction bases with no gene match: 1. There are 14 residues in the CDR3. Germline CDR1 and CDR2: MNHNY and SVGAGI (reference sequence). Findings and limits, study-wide: HPV-specific T cells were functionally defined from only a couple of HPV16-positive patients. Candidate HPV-specific clones and E7-related TCR motifs grew in tumor during treatment.

The sequences come from blood, collected from a patient who underwent chemoradiotherapy. The V and J genes are TRBV6-6 and TRBJ2-7; 8 positions agree with TRBD2. This TCR derives from a human donor with HPV-associated anogenital cancer. CDR3 nucleotide sequence: TGTGCCAGCAGTTACTCGGCGGGGGGCTACGAGCAGTACTTC. It translates to CASSYSAGGYEQYF.